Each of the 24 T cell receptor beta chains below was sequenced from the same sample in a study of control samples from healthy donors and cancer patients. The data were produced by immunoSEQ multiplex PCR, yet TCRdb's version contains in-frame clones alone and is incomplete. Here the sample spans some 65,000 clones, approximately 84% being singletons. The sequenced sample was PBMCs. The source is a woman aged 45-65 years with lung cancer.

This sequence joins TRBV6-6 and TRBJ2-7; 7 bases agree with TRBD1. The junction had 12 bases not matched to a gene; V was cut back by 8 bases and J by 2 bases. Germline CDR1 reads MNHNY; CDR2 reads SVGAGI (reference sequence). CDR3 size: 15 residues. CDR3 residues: CASWMGQTLTYEQYF. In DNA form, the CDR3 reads TGTGCCAGCTGGATGGGACAGACCTTAACCTACGAGCAGTACTTC.

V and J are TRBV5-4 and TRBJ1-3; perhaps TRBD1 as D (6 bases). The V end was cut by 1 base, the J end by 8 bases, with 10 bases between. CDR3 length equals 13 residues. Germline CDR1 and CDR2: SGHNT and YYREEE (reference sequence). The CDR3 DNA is TGTGCCAGCAGCTTGTGGGGGGCGGACACCATATATTTT. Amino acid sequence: CASSLWGADTIYF.

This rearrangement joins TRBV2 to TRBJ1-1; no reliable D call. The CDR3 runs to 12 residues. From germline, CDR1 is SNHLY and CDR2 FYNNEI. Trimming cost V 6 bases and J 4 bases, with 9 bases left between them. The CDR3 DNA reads TGTGCCAGCAGCGGGGATCTCACTGAAGCTTTCTTT. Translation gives CASSGDLTEAFF.

The CDR3, as DNA: TGTGCCAGCAGCGTAGACCTGGGTAACTATGGCTACACCTTC. This sequence encodes CASSVDLGNYGYTF. This rearrangement joins TRBV9 to TRBJ1-2, with D unclear. Germline lookup yields CDR1 SGDLS and CDR2 YYNGEE. CDR3 size: 14 residues. The germline V and J ends were trimmed by 0 bases and 1 base, with 7 bases remaining between them.

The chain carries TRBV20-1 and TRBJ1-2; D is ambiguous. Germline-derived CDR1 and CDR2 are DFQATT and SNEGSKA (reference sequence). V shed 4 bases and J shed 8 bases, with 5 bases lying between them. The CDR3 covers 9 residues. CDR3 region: CSANKGYTF. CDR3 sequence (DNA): TGCAGTGCTAACAAGGGCTACACCTTC.

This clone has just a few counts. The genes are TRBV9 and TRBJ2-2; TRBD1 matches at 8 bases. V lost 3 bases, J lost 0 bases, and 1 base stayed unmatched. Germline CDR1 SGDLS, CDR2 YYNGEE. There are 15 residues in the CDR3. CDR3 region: CASSEGQANTGELFF. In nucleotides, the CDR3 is TGTGCCAGCAGCGAGGGACAGGCGAACACCGGGGAGCTGTTTTTT.

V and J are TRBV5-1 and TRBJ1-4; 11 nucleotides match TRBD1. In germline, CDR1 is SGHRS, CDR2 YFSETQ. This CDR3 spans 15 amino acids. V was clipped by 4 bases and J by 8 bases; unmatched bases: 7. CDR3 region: CASSLQGQGGEKLFF. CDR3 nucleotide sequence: TGCGCCAGCAGCCTGCAGGGACAGGGGGGCGAAAAACTGTTTTTT.

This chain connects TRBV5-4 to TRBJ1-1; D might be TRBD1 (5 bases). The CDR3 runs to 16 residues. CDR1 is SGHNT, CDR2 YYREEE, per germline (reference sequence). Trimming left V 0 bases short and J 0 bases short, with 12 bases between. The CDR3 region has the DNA TGTGCCAGCAGCTTGGGGGCCGGGGGGATGAACACTGAAGCTTTCTTT. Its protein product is CASSLGAGGMNTEAFF.

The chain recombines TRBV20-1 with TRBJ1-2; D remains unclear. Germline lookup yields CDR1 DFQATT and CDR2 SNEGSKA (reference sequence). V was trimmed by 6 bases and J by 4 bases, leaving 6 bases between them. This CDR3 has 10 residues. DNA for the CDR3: TGCAGTGCCCGGATCTATGGCTACACCTTC. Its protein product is CSARIYGYTF.

DNA of the CDR3: TGTGCCAGTAGTCGGGGGGGAGGGAACACTGAAGCTTTCTTT. Its protein is CASSRGGGNTEAFF. The rearrangement links TRBV19 to TRBJ1-1, with a tentative D call TRBD1 (5 bases). Trimming cost V 5 bases and J 1 base, with 11 bases left between them. Germline V gene sequence: CDR1 LNHDA, CDR2 SQIVND (reference sequence). CDR3 length: 14 residues.

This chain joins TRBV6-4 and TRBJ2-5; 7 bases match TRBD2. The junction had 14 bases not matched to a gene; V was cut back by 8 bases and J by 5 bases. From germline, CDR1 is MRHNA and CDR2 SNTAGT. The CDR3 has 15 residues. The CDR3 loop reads CASRLVAGTRETQYF. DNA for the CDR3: TGTGCCAGCCGCTTGGTAGCGGGTACCAGGGAGACCCAGTACTTC.

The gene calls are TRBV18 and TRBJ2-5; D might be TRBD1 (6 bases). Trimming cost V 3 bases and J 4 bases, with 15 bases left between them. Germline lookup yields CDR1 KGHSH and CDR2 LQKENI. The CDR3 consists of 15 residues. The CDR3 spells CASSPRSGAGETQYF. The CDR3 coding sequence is TGTGCCAGCTCACCCCGGTCAGGGGCAGGAGAGACCCAGTACTTC.

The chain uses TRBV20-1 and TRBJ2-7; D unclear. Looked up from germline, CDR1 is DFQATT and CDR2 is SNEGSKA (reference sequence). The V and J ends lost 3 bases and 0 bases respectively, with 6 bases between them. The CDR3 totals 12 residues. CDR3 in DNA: TGCAGTGCTAGTTTTAGCTCCTACGAGCAGTACTTC. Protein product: CSASFSSYEQYF.

The CDR3 is CASSLDGNQPQHF. CDR3 bases: TGTGCCAGCAGCTTAGATGGCAATCAGCCCCAGCATTTT. The chain couples TRBV11-3 to TRBJ1-5, with no clear D. The CDR3 has 13 amino acids. Deletions cut 0 bases from V and 2 bases from J, with 2 bases between. Germline V gene lookup returns CDR1 SGHNT and CDR2 YENEEA.

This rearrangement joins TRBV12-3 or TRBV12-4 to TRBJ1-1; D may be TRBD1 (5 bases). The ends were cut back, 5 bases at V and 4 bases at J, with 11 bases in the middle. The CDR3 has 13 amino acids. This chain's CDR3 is CASSPQGFTEAFF. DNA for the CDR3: TGTGCCAGCAGTCCCCAGGGATTCACTGAAGCTTTCTTT.

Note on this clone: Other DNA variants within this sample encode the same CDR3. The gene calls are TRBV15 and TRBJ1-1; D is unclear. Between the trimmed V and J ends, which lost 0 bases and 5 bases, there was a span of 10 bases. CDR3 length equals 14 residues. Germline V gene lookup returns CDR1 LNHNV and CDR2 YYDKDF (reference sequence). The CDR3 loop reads CATSRDRGNTEAFF. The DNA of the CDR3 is TGTGCCACCAGCAGAGATCGAGGGAATACTGAAGCTTTCTTT.

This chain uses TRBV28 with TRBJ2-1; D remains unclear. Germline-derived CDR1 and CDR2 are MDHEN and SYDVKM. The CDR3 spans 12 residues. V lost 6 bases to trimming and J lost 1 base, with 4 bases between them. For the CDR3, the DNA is TGTGCCAGCAGGGGTTCCTACAATGAGCAGTTCTTC. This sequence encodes CASRGSYNEQFF.

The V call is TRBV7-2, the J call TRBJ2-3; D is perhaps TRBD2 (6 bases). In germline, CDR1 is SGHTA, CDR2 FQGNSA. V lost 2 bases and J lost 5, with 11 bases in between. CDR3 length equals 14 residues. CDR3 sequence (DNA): TGTGCCAGCAGCTTAACGGGGGAGGTAGATACGCAGTATTTT. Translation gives CASSLTGEVDTQYF.

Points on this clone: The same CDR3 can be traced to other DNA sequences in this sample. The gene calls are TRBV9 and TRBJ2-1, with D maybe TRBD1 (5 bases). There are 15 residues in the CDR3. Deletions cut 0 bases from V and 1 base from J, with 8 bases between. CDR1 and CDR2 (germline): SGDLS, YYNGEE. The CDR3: CASSVVGDSYNEQFF. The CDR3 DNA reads TGTGCCAGCAGCGTAGTAGGGGATTCCTACAATGAGCAGTTCTTC.

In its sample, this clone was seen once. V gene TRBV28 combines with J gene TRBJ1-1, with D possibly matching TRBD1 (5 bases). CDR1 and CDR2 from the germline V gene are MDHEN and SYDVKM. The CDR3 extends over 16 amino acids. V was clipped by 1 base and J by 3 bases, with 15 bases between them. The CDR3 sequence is CASSLSSLDSYTEAFF. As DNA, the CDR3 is TGTGCCAGCAGTTTATCTTCTCTCGACAGTTACACTGAAGCTTTCTTT.

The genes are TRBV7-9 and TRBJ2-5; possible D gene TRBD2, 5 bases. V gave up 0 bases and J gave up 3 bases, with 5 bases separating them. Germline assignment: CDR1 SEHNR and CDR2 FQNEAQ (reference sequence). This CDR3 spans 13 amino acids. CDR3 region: CASSLAREETQYF. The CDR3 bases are TGTGCCAGCAGCTTAGCGCGGGAAGAGACCCAGTACTTC.

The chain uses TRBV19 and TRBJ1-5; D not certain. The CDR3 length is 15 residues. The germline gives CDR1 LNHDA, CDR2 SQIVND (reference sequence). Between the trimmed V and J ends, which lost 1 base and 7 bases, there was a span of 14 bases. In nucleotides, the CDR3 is TGTGCCAGTAGTATAGCTTCGGACGCCAGGCAGCCCCAGCATTTT. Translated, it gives CASSIASDARQPQHF. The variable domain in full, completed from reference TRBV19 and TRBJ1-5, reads DGGITQSPKYLFRKEGQNVTLSCEQNLNHDAMYWYRQDPGQGLRLIYYSQIVNDFQKGDIAEGYSVSREKKESFPLTVTSAQKNPTAFYLCASSIASDARQPQHFGDGTRLSIL.

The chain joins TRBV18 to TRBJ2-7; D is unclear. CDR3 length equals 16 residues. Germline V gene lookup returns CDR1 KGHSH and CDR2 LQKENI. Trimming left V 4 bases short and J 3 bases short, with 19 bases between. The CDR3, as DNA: TGTGCCAGCTCACGAGACACGGCCCTGTTGGACTACGAGCAGTACTTC. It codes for CASSRDTALLDYEQYF.

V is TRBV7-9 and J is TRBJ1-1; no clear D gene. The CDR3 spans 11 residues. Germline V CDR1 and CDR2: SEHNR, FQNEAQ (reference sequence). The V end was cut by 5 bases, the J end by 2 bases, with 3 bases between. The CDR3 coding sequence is TGTGCCAGCAGCGGAAACACTGAAGCTTTCTTT. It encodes CASSGNTEAFF.